This T cell receptor (beta chain) was documented in a study of vaccination effects on CD4 cells after COVID-19. The overall study: Post-vaccine specimens were collected at a median of 72 days following the second dose.

The data were produced by immunoSEQ multiplex PCR, yet TCRdb's version contains in-frame clones alone and is incomplete. Here the sample spans 20,000 to 25,000 clones, roughly four fifths being singletons. ViraFEST used viral peptide pools to expand antigen-specific CD4+ T cells before sequencing. With roughly nine days of culture completed, CD4+ T cells were isolated. Each participant received a vaccine that was either BNT162b2 or mRNA-1273, given as two doses. Nobody among the vaccine recipients had prior SARS-CoV-2 infection (nucleocapsid antibodies were negative). They grew 1.8 million or so PBMC in each well, adding 9.5 to 10 IU/ml IL-2 and 10 ug/ml peptides. Half the medium was swapped for IL-2 medium on days 3 and 7. The CDR3 runs to 17 residues. Germline loops: CDR1 SGHRS, CDR2 YFSETQ. V dropped 2 bases and J dropped 3 bases, with 20 bases sitting between them. With regard to this clone: The antigen remains undetermined.

This chain joins TRBV5-1 and TRBJ1-1, with a possible D match to TRBD1 (6 bases). The specimen was CD4+ T cells from PBMCs cultured with HCoV-229E spike peptides, collected after COVID-19 vaccination. This sequence was found in a human donor who received a COVID-19 vaccine. CDR3 region: CASSFEGGRSGDTEAFF. Here the CDR3 DNA reads TGCGCCAGCAGCTTCGAGGGAGGTCGGTCAGGGGACACTGAAGCTTTCTTT.